Reported below is one TCR beta chain. The antigen is not known. A read error may be the cause here, since a much bigger clone is one base away. This specimen comes from a study of breast tumors, draining lymph nodes, adjacent tissues. Study-wide findings and caveats: Tumor repertoires ranked between lymph nodes and nontumor tissue in diversity, with V and J gene preferences. Data only fit, rather than demonstrated, lymph node origin of most tumor T cells. Compared with basal-like, luminal-like tumors shared significantly more repertoire with nontumor tissue. Most tumor T cells seemingly derive from lymph node, then expand in tumor.

TCRdb redid the calling of the multiplex PCR reads with MiXCR, one entry per CDR3 protein. The sample lists over 200,000 distinct CDR3 sequences; 32% were seen once. Axillary draining lymph nodes of breast cancer patients supplied the node samples. The V and J ends lost 7 bases and 4 bases, in that order; junction bases with no gene match: 10. Per the germline V gene, CDR1 is SGHRS and CDR2 is YFSETQ. The CDR3 length is 14 residues. This clonotype was sampled from a female donor with breast cancer. Some clones in this sample may be carry-over from other donors' samples. Sequencing was done on a sample of axillary lymph node tissue. This rearrangement joins TRBV5-1 to TRBJ1-1; 7 bases are shared with TRBD1. In DNA form, the CDR3 reads TGCGCCAGCGGCTCCCAGGGGGGTAGCACTGAAGCTTTCTTT. Residues: CASGSQGGSTEAFF.